The clone carrying this T cell receptor beta chain has more than one count but fewer than ten. The antigen is unknown. The source of the sample is a study of blood T cells in healthy people across ages. Study-wide points: Estimated diversity that came from one million T cells was considered an underestimate. Nothing was known about donor CMV status, and this possibly confounded expanded clonotype changes.

The authors ran a second PCR of 7 to 11 cycles using a sample-barcoded 5' primer and a J-beta primer mix. TCRdb recomputed calls from the 5' RACE reads with MiXCR, one row per CDR3 protein. The data hold some 920,000 distinct CDR3 sequences, with roughly 51% observed a single time. Every donor gave 8 to 10 milliliters of peripheral blood. Germline values: CDR1 LNHNV, CDR2 YYDKDF (reference sequence). The CDR3 contains 17 residues. With V trimmed by 1 base and J by 4 bases, 6 bases remained unmatched. The sequenced sample was blood. The chain links TRBV15 to TRBJ2-3; 12 nucleotides align to TRBD2. This TCR was sampled from a woman aged 60-75 years in good health. CDR3 bases: TGTGCCACCAGCAGAGCCTGGACTAGCGGGATGTCAGATACGCAGTATTTT. It is translated as CATSRAWTSGMSDTQYF. Complete variable domain (other parts from reference TRBV15 and TRBJ2-3): DAMVIQNPRYQVTQFGKPVTLSCSQTLNHNVMYWYQQKSSQAPKLLFHYYDKDFNNEADTPDNFQSRRPNTSFCFLDIRSPGLGDTAMYLCATSRAWTSGMSDTQYFGPGTRLTVL.